This TCR beta chain came from a study of cytomegalovirus exposure and HLA in healthy donors. Study-level information: Unique TCRs numbering about 85 million, obtained from HLA-typed donors, made up an early data release. Study-wide findings and caveats: Immune exposure was documented only through CMV serostatus.

This clone was seen a few times. The antigen is not known. Despite likely unrecorded immune exposures, the donors were nominally healthy at the time of sampling. PCR was performed using 60 Vbeta and 13 Jbeta primers. Only in-frame clones appear in the TCRdb table, and some are missing; sequencing was by immunoSEQ multiplex PCR. The sample lists 95,000 to 150,000 clones, about three fifths occurring once. Germline assignment: CDR1 LNHDA and CDR2 SQIVND (reference sequence). The CDR3 contains 13 residues. V was trimmed by 5 bases and J by 4 bases, leaving 9 bases between them. Sample: PBMCs. V gene TRBV19 combines with J gene TRBJ2-1; D is ambiguous. This receptor was taken from a woman aged 40 to 49 in good health and CMV-seropositive. CDR3 nucleotides: TGTGCCAGTAGTCCGTCTAATTACAATGAGCAGTTCTTC. Its translation is CASSPSNYNEQFF.